Listed below are T cell receptor beta chains from one sample, sequenced in a study of T-cell reconstitution after alpha-beta-depleted transplantation in children. A single record per CDR3 protein comes from TCRdb applying MiXCR to the PCR reads. Seen here are about 600,000 distinct CDR3 sequences, 10% to 15% observed once, and the top ten hold approximately 2.1%. The source material was PBMCs, mostly from graft donor cells, sampled 360 days after TCRalphabeta/CD19-depleted stem cell transplant. Receptor source: a male patient aged 10-17 years who had a stem cell transplant for acute myeloid leukemia, so the T cells may come from the graft donor. The CDR3 runs from the conserved cysteine through the conserved F or W. The D gene is left open where the match is weak. Clone sizes are given selectively: once, few, many, or a class where the clone is expanded.

d_gene	j_gene	v_gene	abundance	CDR3nt	CDR3aa
TRBD2	TRBJ2-1	TRBV19	few	TGTGCCAGTAGTATTTTAGCGGGAAAGGGGTACAATGAGCAGTTCTTC	CASSILAGKGYNEQFF
-	TRBJ2-1	TRBV20-1	few	TGCAGTGCTTACAGGCTGAGTATCTACAATGAGCAGTTCTTC	CSAYRLSIYNEQFF
-	TRBJ1-1	TRBV6-5	many	TGTGCCAGCAGTTACTCGGCGGGAGGAACTGAAGCTTTCTTT	CASSYSAGGTEAFF
-	TRBJ2-1	TRBV11-2	-	TGTGCCAGCAGCCGCGATACGGGACGGGATGAGCAGTTCTTC	CASSRDTGRDEQFF
TRBD2	TRBJ2-1	TRBV5-1	-	TGCGCCAGCAGCCCTCCTAGCGGGGCCTACAATGAGCAGTTCTTC	CASSPPSGAYNEQFF
-	TRBJ2-3	TRBV6-5	-	TGTGCCAGCAGTTCGCTGGGACTTCGAGATACGCAGTATTTT	CASSSLGLRDTQYF
TRBD1	TRBJ2-7	TRBV7-2	-	TGTGCCAGCACCGACAGGGGGCGGTACGAGCAGTACTTC	CASTDRGRYEQYF
-	TRBJ1-3	TRBV6-5	-	TGTGCCAGCAGTTACAGACAGCCCATCTCTGGAAACACCATATATTTT	CASSYRQPISGNTIYF
-	TRBJ2-1	TRBV24-1	few	TGTGCCACCAGTGACCCCAGAGGAATTAGGGTCCATGAGCAGTTCTTC	CATSDPRGIRVHEQFF
-	TRBJ2-7	TRBV11-3	many	TGTGCCAGCAGCCTTGGCGGGAACCTGGCCTACGAGCAGTACTTC	CASSLGGNLAYEQYF
-	TRBJ1-5	TRBV28	-	TGTGCCATCCTCTGGATGGGGGGCCATAGCAATCAGCCCCAGCATTTT	CAILWMGGHSNQPQHF
TRBD2	TRBJ2-3	TRBV29-1	many	TGCAGCGTTGGCTACGGGGGGGCCACAGATACGCAGTATTTT	CSVGYGGATDTQYF
-	TRBJ2-3	TRBV7-3	few	TGTGCCAGCAGCTTAATACCCCCCCCACAAGATACGCAGTATTTT	CASSLIPPPQDTQYF
-	TRBJ1-1	TRBV28	-	TGTGCCAGCAGTTTAAGGGGACTGAACACTGAAGCTTTCTTT	CASSLRGLNTEAFF
-	TRBJ1-1	TRBV28	few	TGTGCCAGCAGTTTATGGGGCCCCCAGCAGGAAGCTTTCTTT	CASSLWGPQQEAFF
-	TRBJ2-7	TRBV20-1	-	TGCAGTGCTAACTACTACGAGCAGTACTTC	CSANYYEQYF
-	TRBJ2-5	TRBV29-1	many	TGCAGCGTTGTGCCGCGTCAAGAGACCCAGTACTTC	CSVVPRQETQYF
-	TRBJ2-6	TRBV5-1	many	TGCGCCAGCAGCTTGGCCAAGGCACAGGGCTTCTCTGGGGCCAACGTCCTGACTTTC	CASSLAKAQGFSGANVLTF
-	TRBJ1-5	TRBV6-2/TRBV6-3	-	TGTGCCAGCACCAGATCCCTATCGGGCAATCAGCCCCAGCATTTT	CASTRSLSGNQPQHF
-	TRBJ2-1	TRBV5-5	-	TGTGCCAGCAGCCCTTTGGGGAGCCCGTACAATGAGCAGTTCTTC	CASSPLGSPYNEQFF
TRBD2	TRBJ2-7	TRBV6-4	few	TGTGCCAGCAGTGCCCAGGCGGGAGGGACCTACGAGCAGTACTTC	CASSAQAGGTYEQYF
TRBD2	TRBJ2-1	TRBV18	many	TGTGCCAGCTCACCAATAAGGACTAGCGAGTTCAATGAGCAGTTCTTC	CASSPIRTSEFNEQFF
-	TRBJ1-4	TRBV3-1	many	TGTGCCAGCAGCCAAGACGGGCGGGGGGCTAATGAAAAACTGTTTTTT	CASSQDGRGANEKLFF
TRBD1	TRBJ2-7	TRBV20-1	many	TGCAGTGCCCCGACAGGGCACGAGCAGTACTTC	CSAPTGHEQYF
-	TRBJ2-1	TRBV5-1	few	TGCGCCAGCAGCTTGGTAGCGGCCTGGGACAATGAGCAGTTCTTC	CASSLVAAWDNEQFF
TRBD2	TRBJ2-5	TRBV20-1	-	TGCAGTGCATCCCTCGCCCATTTAGCGGGAGAGCAAGAGACCCAGTACTTC	CSASLAHLAGEQETQYF
-	TRBJ2-5	TRBV12-3/TRBV12-4	few	TGTGCCAGCACTCTCGGAAGCCCAGCTACGTTCCCCCAGTACTTC	CASTLGSPATFPQYF
-	TRBJ2-1	TRBV9	few	TGTGCCAGCAGCGTAGAGGCGGATGCCTACAATGAGCAGTTCTTC	CASSVEADAYNEQFF
TRBD2	TRBJ2-7	TRBV15	-	TGTGCCACCAGCACCGGACTAGCGGGAGACTCCTACGAGCAGTACTTC	CATSTGLAGDSYEQYF
-	TRBJ1-1	TRBV16	-	TGTGCCAGCAGCCATGGGGCCAACACTGAAGCTTTCTTT	CASSHGANTEAFF
-	TRBJ2-1	TRBV21-1	few	TGTGCCAGCAGCCCCCCCGAGCAGTTCTTC	CASSPPEQFF
TRBD1	TRBJ2-5	TRBV29-1	many	TGCAGCGTTGCCACAGGGGGCGGCACCCAGTACTTC	CSVATGGGTQYF
-	TRBJ2-5	TRBV6-1	few	TGTGCCAGCAGTCTCGGTTTGGCGGGTACGGAGACCCAGTACTTC	CASSLGLAGTETQYF
-	TRBJ1-1	TRBV11-2	-	TGTGCCAGCAGCTTAAGGGAGGTCACTGAAGCTTTCTTT	CASSLREVTEAFF
TRBD2	TRBJ2-2	TRBV28	many	TGTGCCAGCAGCGGGAGGTATAGGACCGGGGAGCTGTTTTTT	CASSGRYRTGELFF
-	TRBJ1-4	TRBV10-3	many	TGTGCCATCAGTGGACATAATGAAAAACTGTTTTTT	CAISGHNEKLFF